A single sample is the source of the 10 T cell receptor beta chains below, sequenced in a study of T cell responses to AZD1222 COVID-19 vaccine. Produced via immunoSEQ multiplex PCR; TCRdb's table is partial and in-frame only. Of roughly 99,000 clones detected, approximately 90% appear once; the ten largest clones hold approximately 8.9%. The material was peripheral blood, obtained 28 days after the second AZD1222 dose. The receptors come from an adult who received the AZD1222 COVID-19 vaccine.

The chain uses TRBV21-1 and TRBJ2-7; TRBD2 reflects the table's D call only, with no check against the DNA. TRBV21-1 is described as a pseudogene. The CDR3 has 14 amino acids. The CDR3 is CASSKLGRVYEQYF. CDR3 DNA sequence: TGTGCCAGCAGCAAACTAGGTCGAGTCTACGAGCAGTACTTC.

Details on this clone: A junction end diverges from the germline sequence, so it may reflect a read error. The V and J genes are TRBV2 and TRBJ2-3, with TRBD1 matching 7 bases. The V gene's germline CDR1 is SNHLY and CDR2 FYNNEI. The CDR3 is 13 residues long. The CDR3 here is CAGRQGGTDTQYF. The CDR3 region has the DNA TGTGCCGGCAGACAGGGAGGCACAGATACGCAGTATTTT.

This clone was counted a single time. The chain uses TRBV18 and TRBJ1-2; D not certain. The CDR3 consists of 14 residues. Trimming removed 8 bases at V and 4 bases at J, with 17 bases between. CDR1 is KGHSH and CDR2 is LQKENI in the germline V gene. The CDR3 reads CASAPGRNSYGYTF. The CDR3 DNA is TGTGCCAGCGCCCCCGGGAGAAACTCCTATGGCTACACCTTC.

The V gene is TRBV7-9, the J gene TRBJ2-1; 14 nucleotides line up with TRBD2. The CDR3 contains 19 residues. Germline trimming cut 5 bases from V and 1 base from J; bases unmatched to any gene: 10. The germline CDR1 and CDR2 sequences are SEHNR and FQNEAQ (reference sequence). CDR3 residues: CASSPAGTSGGHSYNEQFF. CDR3 nucleotide sequence: TGTGCCAGCAGCCCAGCCGGGACTAGCGGGGGTCATTCCTACAATGAGCAGTTCTTC.

The chain couples TRBV5-1 to TRBJ1-1, with D hard to call. Trimming removed 0 bases from V and 6 bases from J, with 15 bases in between. The CDR3 contains 15 residues. Germline assignment: CDR1 SGHRS and CDR2 YFSETQ. The CDR3 is CASSLEWGGRAEAFF. As DNA, the CDR3 is TGCGCCAGCAGCTTGGAGTGGGGTGGAAGGGCTGAAGCTTTCTTT.

This chain connects TRBV28 to TRBJ2-7; 8 bases line up with TRBD1. This CDR3 contains 13 residues. Germline CDR1 MDHEN, CDR2 SYDVKM. J lost 8 bases, V lost 4 bases, and 7 bases had no gene match. CDR3 residues: CASSSPDRAQQYF. The CDR3 region has the DNA TGTGCCAGCAGTTCCCCGGACAGGGCGCAGCAGTACTTC.

The J gene is TRBJ2-5, the V gene TRBV11-2, with D tentatively TRBD1 (5 bases). This CDR3 is 16 amino acids long. V was cut by 3 bases and J by 5 bases, with 19 bases left in between. Looked up from germline, CDR1 is SGHAT and CDR2 is FQNNGV. CDR3 sequence reads: CASSLGKAGSEETQYF. CDR3 nucleotide sequence: TGTGCCAGCAGCTTGGGAAAGGCAGGGTCTGAGGAGACCCAGTACTTC.

The DNA of the CDR3 is TGTGCCACCAGCAGAGATGCCCCCGGCGACAGGGGGACAAATGAAAAACTGTTTTTT. Protein sequence: CATSRDAPGDRGTNEKLFF. The chain is built from TRBV15 and TRBJ1-4; 9 bases are a match to TRBD1. CDR1 and CDR2 (germline): LNHNV, YYDKDF (reference sequence). The trim removed 0 bases at V and 5 bases at J, leaving 13 bases unmatched. The CDR3 extends over 19 amino acids.

This chain joins TRBV9 and TRBJ2-2, with D possibly being TRBD1 (5 bases). Germline V gene lookup returns CDR1 SGDLS and CDR2 YYNGEE. Trimming removed 3 bases at V and 1 base at J, with 16 bases between. This CDR3 has 17 amino acids. CDR3 sequence: CASSAKIGDGNTGELFF. The CDR3, as DNA: TGTGCCAGCAGCGCAAAAATAGGGGATGGGAACACCGGGGAGCTGTTTTTT. The full variable domain, completed using reference TRBV9 and TRBJ2-2, is DSGVTQTPKHLITATGQRVTLRCSPRSGDLSVYWYQQSLDQGLQFLIQYYNGEERAKGNILERFSAQQFPDLHSELNLSSLELGDSALYFCASSAKIGDGNTGELFFGEGSRLTVL.

J is TRBJ2-3 and V is TRBV28; D may be TRBD1 or TRBD2 (5 bases each). From germline, CDR1 is MDHEN and CDR2 SYDVKM. The length of the CDR3 is 15 residues. Between the trimmed V and J ends, which lost 2 bases and 1 base, there was a span of 10 bases. CDR3 nucleotides: TGTGCCAGCAGTTTAGTGGGACCTCGCACAGATACGCAGTATTTT. Its protein product is CASSLVGPRTDTQYF. The variable domain in full, completed from reference TRBV28 and TRBJ2-3, reads DVKVTQSSRYLVKRTGEKVFLECVQDMDHENMFWYRQDPGLGLRLIYFSYDVKMKEKGDIPEGYSVSREKKERFSLILESASTNQTSMYLCASSLVGPRTDTQYFGPGTRLTVL.